A selection of T cell receptor beta chains follows, all from one sample in a study of CD8+ T cells in alopecia areata. The assay was immunoSEQ multiplex PCR, and TCRdb's table has in-frame clones only and misses some. Seen here are roughly 180,000 clones, over 55% observed once, and the top ten hold 1.5% to 2%. The sample was CD4+ T cells sorted from blood, taken at week 0. These receptors were collected from a human donor with alopecia areata. Both conserved end residues are part of each CDR3. A D gene is named only where the DNA matches it firmly. Clone size, where shown, is once, few, many, or a class for clones that have expanded.

clone size,V gene,J gene,D gene,CDR3 DNA,CDR3 protein
few,TRBV5-1,TRBJ1-1,NA,TGCGCCAGCAGCTTAGACAGGAACACTGAAGCTTTCTTT,CASSLDRNTEAFF
NA,TRBV5-1,TRBJ2-2,NA,TGCGCCAGCTTGACCCCGAACACCGGGGAGCTGTTTTTT,CASLTPNTGELFF
NA,TRBV7-9,TRBJ2-7,NA,TGTGCCAGCAGCTATGAATACGAGCAGTACTTC,CASSYEYEQYF
NA,TRBV11-2,TRBJ2-1,NA,TGTGCCAGCAGCTTAGAAGCGAGCTCCTACAATGAGCAGTTCTTC,CASSLEASSYNEQFF
NA,TRBV29-1,TRBJ1-5,TRBD1,TGCAGCGTTGTAGACGCCGGGACAGGGCCTCAGCCCCAGCATTTT,CSVVDAGTGPQPQHF
NA,TRBV29-1,TRBJ2-3,NA,TGCAGCGTTGGTGGCAGATACACAGATACGCAGTATTTT,CSVGGRYTDTQYF
NA,TRBV9,TRBJ2-3,TRBD2,TGTGCCAGCAGCGTATCGGGGGGGACGAGCACAGATACGCAGTATTTT,CASSVSGGTSTDTQYF
NA,TRBV9,TRBJ2-7,TRBD2,TGTGCCAGCAGCGTAGCCCCGGGGGGGAACGAGCAGTACTTC,CASSVAPGGNEQYF
NA,TRBV10-3,TRBJ2-3,TRBD2,TGTGCCATCAGTGATTCACTAGCGGGGCTCACAGATACGCAGTATTTT,CAISDSLAGLTDTQYF
NA,TRBV29-1,TRBJ2-3,TRBD2,TGCAGCGTTGGGGCTAGCGGGGGAAACACAGATACGCAGTATTTT,CSVGASGGNTDTQYF
NA,TRBV15,TRBJ2-7,NA,TGTGCCACCAGCAGAGAAACTGGAGGGACCGAGCAGTACTTC,CATSRETGGTEQYF
NA,TRBV29-1,TRBJ1-1,TRBD1,TGCAGCGGTAAGGGTACAGGGGGAAGAGAAGGCGAGGCTTTCTTT,CSGKGTGGREGEAFF
once,TRBV2,TRBJ1-3,NA,TGTGCCAGCGGTAGCTCTGGAAACACCATATATTTT,CASGSSGNTIYF
NA,TRBV4-3,TRBJ2-7,NA,TGCGCCAGCAGCCGAACCTTTGACCAAACCTACGAGCAGTACTTC,CASSRTFDQTYEQYF
NA,TRBV7-2,TRBJ1-6,NA,TGTGCCAGCAGCTTAGCGGGGGGACCGAGCGCTTCACCCCTCCACTTT,CASSLAGGPSASPLHF
few,TRBV6-1,TRBJ1-2,NA,TGTGCCAGCAGTGAGCAGGACGGATTCTATGGCTACACCTTC,CASSEQDGFYGYTF
few,TRBV2,TRBJ2-3,NA,TGTGCCAGCAGTGAACAGGATACGCAGTATTTT,CASSEQDTQYF
NA,TRBV29-1,TRBJ1-1,NA,TGCAGCGTTGAGCGGCAGATGAACACTGAAGCTTTCTTT,CSVERQMNTEAFF
NA,TRBV20-1,TRBJ1-2,NA,TGCAGTGCTCCGTCGGATGGCTACACCTTC,CSAPSDGYTF
few,TRBV5-6,TRBJ2-2,NA,TGTGCCAGCAGCTTTTTCCAGGCCACTGCGAACACCGGGGAGCTGTTTTTT,CASSFFQATANTGELFF
NA,TRBV30,TRBJ1-2,NA,TGTGCCTGGAGTGTACGCACGGGCACCCGAAACAATTATGGCTACACCTTC,CAWSVRTGTRNNYGYTF
many,TRBV12-5,TRBJ2-2,NA,TGTGCTAGTGGTTTGGATAACACCGGGGAGCTGTTTTTT,CASGLDNTGELFF
few,TRBV5-1,TRBJ2-6,TRBD1,TGCGCCAGCAGCTCCGGGACAGGGACTGGGGCCAACGTCCTGACTTTC,CASSSGTGTGANVLTF
NA,TRBV30,TRBJ1-5,NA,TGTGCCTGGAGTCACGGGGGGAATCAGCCCCAGCATTTT,CAWSHGGNQPQHF
NA,TRBV25-1,TRBJ2-3,TRBD1,TGTGCCAGCAGTGATCGGGGGACAGGACGCACAGATACGCAGTATTTT,CASSDRGTGRTDTQYF
NA,TRBV5-1,TRBJ2-7,NA,TGCGCCAGCAGCGAAGGGGCCTACGAGCAGTACTTC,CASSEGAYEQYF
NA,TRBV2,TRBJ2-3,NA,TGTGCCAGCCGTCGACCCGCAAGCACAGATACGCAGTATTTT,CASRRPASTDTQYF
NA,TRBV9,TRBJ1-6,NA,TGTGCCAGCAGCGTAGACTCAGGGCGTAATTCACCCCTCCACTTT,CASSVDSGRNSPLHF